These 10 T cell receptor beta chains were all obtained from the same sample, sequenced in a study of blood T cells in healthy people across ages. Through a sample-barcoded 5' primer and a J-beta primer mix, a second PCR was run for roughly 7 to 12 cycles. TCRdb ran MiXCR on the 5' RACE reads and lists one entry per CDR3 protein. Of about 290,000 distinct CDR3 sequences listed, around 29% are singletons. Sample: blood. These receptors originate from a woman in her seventies in good health.

This clonotype showed up many times. A junction end diverges from the germline sequence, so it may reflect a read error. The chain links TRBV7-7 to TRBJ2-7, with 7 nucleotides matching TRBD1. The CDR3 runs to 13 residues. Germline assignment: CDR1 SSHAT and CDR2 FNYEAQ (reference sequence). The CDR3 loop reads CASSRDSSYEQYF. CDR3 nucleotide sequence: TGTGCTAGCAGCCGGGACAGCTCCTACGAGCAGTACTTC.

Only a few counts were recorded for this clonotype. The gene calls are TRBV29-1 and TRBJ1-2; D is undetermined. The CDR3 length is 11 residues. Trimming took off 4 bases at V and 4 bases at J, with 7 bases between the two ends. Germline CDR1 reads SQVTM; CDR2 reads ANQGSEA. CDR3 in amino acids: CSVGDTYGYTF. The CDR3 DNA is TGCAGCGTTGGCGACACCTATGGCTACACCTTC.

The V call is TRBV5-1, the J call TRBJ1-1, with TRBD1 as a possible D gene (5 bases). Trimming took off 5 bases at V and 0 bases at J, with 11 bases between the two ends. CDR1 is SGHRS and CDR2 is YFSETQ in the germline V gene. CDR3 length equals 14 residues. CDR3 sequence reads: CASREGTLNTEAFF. The CDR3 DNA follows: TGCGCCAGCAGAGAAGGGACCCTGAACACTGAAGCTTTCTTT.

CDR3 residues: CASSPPRAENYGYTF. The CDR3 DNA sequence: TGTGCCAGCAGCCCCCCTCGAGCGGAGAACTATGGCTACACCTTC. The rearrangement joins TRBV11-2 to TRBJ1-2, with no clear D. Trimming shortened V by 5 bases and J by 2 bases, and 15 bases separated the two germline ends. CDR1 and CDR2 from the germline V gene are SGHAT and FQNNGV. The length of the CDR3 is 15 residues.

This rearrangement joins TRBV7-2 to TRBJ2-1; 9 bases map to TRBD2. The germline CDR1 and CDR2 sequences are SGHTA and FQGNSA. This CDR3 comprises 16 residues. Germline trimming cut 4 bases from V and 8 bases from J; bases unmatched to any gene: 12. CDR3 coding DNA: TGTGCCAGCAGCTCAATAGAGACGCGGGAGGGGGATGAGCAGTTCTTC. It yields the protein CASSSIETREGDEQFF.

This clonotype has only a few counts. The CDR3 nucleotides read TGCAGTGCTAGCTTCCAGATGAACACTGAAGCTTTCTTT. This encodes CSASFQMNTEAFF. The chain couples TRBV20-1 to TRBJ1-1; no definite D call. Germline assignment: CDR1 DFQATT and CDR2 SNEGSKA (reference sequence). The CDR3 loop spans 13 amino acids. V dropped 3 bases and J dropped 0 bases, with 8 bases sitting between them.

This chain connects TRBV3-1 to TRBJ2-7; 7 nucleotides agree with TRBD2. This CDR3 contains 15 residues. V shed 4 bases, J shed 5 bases, and the junction held 11 bases outside the gene matches. CDR1 LGHDT and CDR2 YNNKEL come from the germline V gene (reference sequence). The CDR3 DNA follows: TGTGCCAGCAGCCGATTCGGGGCTAGCGGCGACGAGCAGTACTTC. It codes for CASSRFGASGDEQYF.

The chain links TRBV29-1 to TRBJ2-1; D is possibly TRBD2 (6 bases). Per the germline V gene, CDR1 is SQVTM and CDR2 is ANQGSEA. This CDR3 spans 12 amino acids. The V gene lost 4 bases and the J gene lost 10 bases, with 14 bases spanning the gap. In nucleotides, the CDR3 is TGCAGCGTTGGGGAAGGGGCGGGGGAGCAGTTCTTC. Residues: CSVGEGAGEQFF.

The J gene is TRBJ2-1, the V gene TRBV5-5; D possibly corresponds to TRBD2 (5 bases). The CDR3 runs 13 residues. V dropped 7 bases and J dropped 5 bases, with 13 bases sitting between them. CDR1 SGHKS and CDR2 YYEKEE come from the germline V gene (reference sequence). This CDR3 is CASCWMGDNEQFF. The CDR3 DNA sequence: TGTGCCAGCTGCTGGATGGGAGACAATGAGCAGTTCTTC.

The rearrangement joins TRBV5-6 to TRBJ2-6; D unclear. The CDR3 extends over 12 amino acids. The V gene lost 5 bases and the J gene lost 4 bases, with 4 bases spanning the gap. In germline, CDR1 is SGHDT, CDR2 YYEEEE. In DNA, the CDR3 is TGTGCCAGCAGGTTCGGGGCCAACGTCCTGACTTTC. Translating it yields CASRFGANVLTF.